The 20 T cell receptor beta chains below all came from one sample that was sequenced in a study of T cell repertoires in aging, cancer and after chemotherapy (dated by TCRdb to about 2019). Genomic DNA extracted from peripheral blood, rather than sorted cells or RNA, was used as the source for amplification of TCR beta rearrangements. Instrument used: Illumina MiSeq. Rearranged TRB sequences spanning V, D and J segments were amplified in a multiplex touch-down PCR with a mixed TRB-A/B primer pool. TCRdb reprocessed the public reads (quality trimming at Q25 with fastp, clone calling with MiXCR) and kept in-frame beta chains. Every entry covers one CDR3 protein and lists the most common genes and DNA from its rows. The sample table shows some 3,000 distinct CDR3 sequences, and around 25% are seen once. Of the sample, around a third falls within the top ten clones. The source material was blood. These receptors were obtained from a human donor with a solid tumor.

By frequency in the sample, this clonotype is medium-sized. The rearrangement links TRBV12-3 or TRBV12-4 to TRBJ1-5, with D unclear. Trimming stripped 5 bases from V and 7 bases from J, with 21 bases between. The CDR3 totals 16 residues. For the CDR3, the DNA is TGTGCCAGCAGTCTTGCGACTCTGCCATACGGACAGCCCCAGCATTTT. Protein: CASSLATLPYGQPQHF.

This clonotype is deemed medium-sized. The chain links TRBV19 to TRBJ2-2; TRBD2 matches 8 bases. V gave up 0 bases and J gave up 3 bases; unmatched junction bases: 12. Germline lookup yields CDR1 LNHDA and CDR2 SQIVND (reference sequence). CDR3 length: 19 residues. The CDR3 here is CASSIDSGVGRSHTGELFF. In nucleotides, the CDR3 is TGTGCCAGTAGTATAGATAGCGGGGTGGGCAGGAGTCACACCGGGGAGCTGTTTTTT.

In the case of this clonotype: This may stem from a read error, because a much larger clone lies one nucleotide away. The chain joins TRBV27 to TRBJ2-7, with D unclear. CDR3 length: 14 residues. Germline assignment: CDR1 MNHEY and CDR2 SMNVEV (reference sequence). Deletions cut 5 bases from V and 5 bases from J, with 16 bases between. Here the CDR3 reads CASSPRPDMDEQYF. CDR3 nucleotide sequence: TGTGCCAGCAGTCCTCGCCCTGACATGGACGAGCAGTACTTC.

V gene TRBV28 combines with J gene TRBJ1-4, with a weak D call TRBD1 (5 bases). With 2 bases removed from V and 8 bases from J, the gap between germline ends came to 6 bases. CDR1 and CDR2 from the germline V gene are MDHEN and SYDVKM. CDR3 size: 12 residues. CDR3 bases: TGTGCCAGCAGTTTACCAGGGGAAAAACTGTTTTTT. Its translation: CASSLPGEKLFF.

By frequency in the sample, this clonotype is medium-sized. The rearrangement uses TRBV6-5 and TRBJ2-6, with D possibly being TRBD2 (6 bases). V lost 7 bases, J lost 2 bases, and 18 bases lay in between. This CDR3 comprises 17 residues. The germline gives CDR1 MNHEY, CDR2 SVGAGI. CDR3 residues: CASTPAGRKTGANVLTF. CDR3 coding DNA: TGTGCCAGCACCCCGGCAGGGAGGAAGACTGGGGCCAACGTCCTGACTTTC.

The chain recombines TRBV19 with TRBJ1-5; no clear D. With 4 bases removed from V and 0 bases from J, the gap between germline ends came to 7 bases. CDR3 length: 14 amino acids. Germline V gene lookup returns CDR1 LNHDA and CDR2 SQIVND (reference sequence). Here the CDR3 DNA reads TGTGCCAGTAGTAATATGGGTAGCAATCAGCCCCAGCATTTT. This sequence encodes CASSNMGSNQPQHF. The full variable domain, rest sourced from reference TRBV19 and TRBJ1-5, is DGGITQSPKYLFRKEGQNVTLSCEQNLNHDAMYWYRQDPGQGLRLIYYSQIVNDFQKGDIAEGYSVSREKKESFPLTVTSAQKNPTAFYLCASSNMGSNQPQHFGDGTRLSIL.

In its sample, this clonotype was seen once. The chain carries TRBV4-3 and TRBJ2-3; 8 nucleotides match TRBD2. Germline CDR1 and CDR2: LGHNA and YSLEER. V lost 0 bases and J lost 2; bases outside the gene matches: 7. The CDR3 has 17 amino acids. CDR3: CASSQDDDSGTTDTQYF. The CDR3 nucleotides read TGCGCCAGCAGCCAAGACGATGATAGCGGGACCACAGATACGCAGTATTTT.

This rearrangement joins TRBV18 to TRBJ2-5, with D perhaps TRBD1 (6 bases). CDR3 length: 13 residues. Trimming cost V 8 bases and J 0 bases, with 10 bases left between them. CDR1 is KGHSH and CDR2 is LQKENI in the germline V gene. Here the CDR3 reads CASVQGYQETQYF. DNA for the CDR3: TGTGCCAGCGTTCAGGGGTACCAAGAGACCCAGTACTTC.

This clonotype was counted a few times. V usage is TRBV19 and J usage is TRBJ2-7, with 7 bases matching TRBD2. Germline V gene sequence: CDR1 LNHDA, CDR2 SQIVND (reference sequence). The J segment lost 7 bases and the V segment lost 3 bases, leaving 9 bases of the junction unmatched. This CDR3 contains 14 residues. The CDR3 reads CASSISNGLGEQYF. CDR3 nucleotide sequence: TGTGCCAGTAGTATTAGTAACGGACTAGGAGAGCAGTACTTC.

Points on this clonotype: The junction differs from germline at one of its ends, possibly a read error. V usage is TRBV7-3 and J usage is TRBJ2-7; D is unclear. Germline values: CDR1 SGHTA, CDR2 FQGTGA. The CDR3 spans 14 residues. The CDR3 coding sequence is TGTTCCAGCAGCTTAGTGCAGCGAGGCAACGAGCAGTACTTC. It is translated as CSSSLVQRGNEQYF. The entire variable domain, with the rest obtained from reference TRBV7-3 and TRBJ2-7, is as follows: GAGVSQTPSNKVTEKGKYVELRCDPISGHTALYWYRQSLGQGPEFLIYFQGTGAADDSGLPNDRFFAVRPEGSVSTLKIQRTERGDSAVYLCSSSLVQRGNEQYFGPGTRLTVT.

Of note for this clonotype: A much bigger clone sits one base away, suggesting this may be a read error. The chain is built from TRBV7-6 and TRBJ2-1; no clear D gene. In germline, CDR1 is SGHVS, CDR2 FNYEAQ. Trimming cost V 2 bases and J 7 bases, with 12 bases left between them. This CDR3 is built from 14 residues. The CDR3 loop reads CASSLLLGGNEQFF. The CDR3 nucleotides read TGTGCCAGCAGCTTATTGCTCGGTGGTAATGAGCAGTTCTTC.

This clonotype is classed as medium-sized (0.01 to 0.1%). The chain combines TRBV12-3 or TRBV12-4 with TRBJ1-6; weak D call: TRBD1 (5 bases). The ends were cut back, 5 bases at V and 10 bases at J, with 18 bases in the middle. The CDR3 is made up of 15 amino acids. Written as DNA, the CDR3 is TGTGCCAGCAGTGCCCGGACAATAAATCGATCACCCCTCCACTTT. Translating gives CASSARTINRSPLHF.

In DNA, the CDR3 is TGTGCCAGCAGCTTAAGGGACAGGGGATCCGGTGGCTACACCTTC. This codes for CASSLRDRGSGGYTF. The chain employs TRBV7-4 and TRBJ1-2; 10 nucleotides align to TRBD1. The CDR3 has 15 residues. Looked up from germline, CDR1 is SGHVT and CDR2 is SQSDAQ. The junction had 7 bases not matched to a gene; V was cut back by 2 bases and J by 7 bases.

This clonotype is classed as medium-sized. CDR3 protein: CASTESRGIGEQFF. In DNA form, the CDR3 reads TGTGCCAGCACAGAAAGTCGGGGGATTGGGGAGCAGTTCTTC. This chain connects TRBV6-5 to TRBJ2-1; D might be TRBD2 (6 bases). Trimming shortened V by 7 bases and J by 10 bases, and 20 bases separated the two germline ends. The CDR3 length is 14 residues. CDR1 and CDR2 from the germline V gene are MNHEY and SVGAGI.

The rearrangement links TRBV2 to TRBJ1-2; D unclear. The CDR3 covers 14 residues. Germline CDR1 reads SNHLY; CDR2 reads FYNNEI. Trimming took 8 bases from V and 2 from J, leaving 15 bases between them. The CDR3 reads CASSAGTENYGYTF. The CDR3 nucleotides are TGTGCCAGCTCGGCGGGCACGGAGAACTATGGCTACACCTTC.

The rearrangement uses TRBV29-1 and TRBJ1-1, with 7 positions matching TRBD1. CDR3 size: 14 residues. V trimming: 6 bases; J trimming: 9 bases; junction bases outside the gene matches: 16. Germline V gives CDR1 SQVTM, CDR2 ANQGSEA. In DNA, the CDR3 is TGCAGCGTCCGTTCAGGGGGTCGGGATACTAAAGCTTTCTTT. This encodes CSVRSGGRDTKAFF. The variable domain in full, with the rest retrieved from reference TRBV29-1 and TRBJ1-1, is SAVISQKPSRDICQRGTSLTIQCQVDSQVTMMFWYRQQPGQSLTLIATANQGSEATYESGFVIDKFPISRPNLTFSTLTVSNMSPEDSSIYLCSVRSGGRDTKAFFGQGTRLTVV.

This clonotype ranks as medium-sized. The chain is built from TRBV19 and TRBJ2-1, with 11 bases lining up with TRBD2. CDR3 length equals 16 residues. V lost 4 bases, J lost 8 bases, and 10 bases stayed unmatched. Germline V lookup: CDR1 LNHDA, CDR2 SQIVND (reference sequence). DNA of the CDR3: TGTGCCAGTAGTAGGATAGTAGCGGGAGGGCCAGATGAGCAGTTCTTC. This encodes CASSRIVAGGPDEQFF.

Of note for this clonotype: This sequence may be a read error, since a much larger clone differs from it by one base. The rearrangement links TRBV29-1 to TRBJ1-2; D is ambiguous. CDR1 is SQVTM and CDR2 is ANQGSEA in the germline V gene. CDR3 length: 11 amino acids. CDR3 sequence (DNA): TGCAGAGTCGAACTAGACTATGGCTACACCTTC. It is translated as CRVELDYGYTF.

This clonotype is medium-sized. The chain carries TRBV5-6 and TRBJ1-2; TRBD1 matches at 7 bases. The CDR3 has 17 residues. V gave up 4 bases and J gave up 0 bases; unmatched junction bases: 12. Per germline, CDR1 SGHDT and CDR2 YYEEEE. CDR3 coding DNA: TGTGCCAGCAGCCCCCGTTACTGGGACAGACCTAACTATGGCTACACCTTC. Residues: CASSPRYWDRPNYGYTF.

This clonotype was counted between two and nine times. The chain recombines TRBV5-5 with TRBJ2-1, with TRBD1 matching 8 bases. There are 15 residues in the CDR3. Germline V gives CDR1 SGHKS, CDR2 YYEKEE (reference sequence). The V segment lost 2 bases and the J segment 4 bases; nucleotides outside the gene matches: 5. CDR3 in amino acids: CASSLGDRQYNEQFF. CDR3 bases: TGTGCCAGCAGCTTAGGGGACAGGCAATACAATGAGCAGTTCTTC.